A single sample is the source of the 3 T cell receptor beta chains below, sequenced in a study of T cell clonality in common variable immunodeficiency. Using immunoSEQ multiplex PCR, the repertoire was profiled, and TCRdb retains in-frame clones only, with some absent. The sample lists 40,000 to 45,000 clones, none appearing once, the ten largest making up approximately 2.9%. Material: peripheral blood mononuclear cells. These receptors all come from a person between 18 and 75 years old in good health.

This clone was counted many times. The DNA ends 3 residues before the CDR3 does, and the rest of the CDR3 is filled in from the germline J gene. The J gene is TRBJ2-7, the V gene TRBV4-1; possible D gene TRBD2, 6 bases. Between the trimmed V and J ends, which lost 1 base and 0 bases, there was a span of 10 bases. The CDR3 is made up of 15 amino acids. Germline-derived CDR1 and CDR2 are MGHRA and YSYEKL. The CDR3 DNA, read in part, is TGCGCCAGCAGCCAAGTGGGGGGACCCTCCTACGAG. As protein: CASSQVGGPSYE. The entire CDR3 sequence reads CASSQVGGPSYEQYF.

This clone was seen at least ten times. The read ends 3 residues before the CDR3 terminus; that terminus is restored from the germline J gene. The chain couples TRBV19 to TRBJ2-7; D unclear. V lost 5 bases, J lost 2 bases, and 4 bases lay in between. The CDR3 length is 11 residues. Per the germline V gene, CDR1 is LNHDA and CDR2 is SQIVND (reference sequence). Partial CDR3 DNA: TGTGCCAGTAGTTCTGCCTACGAG. This codes for CASSSAYE. The full CDR3 protein is CASSSAYEQYF.

This clone was seen ten or more times. Read coverage stops 3 residues before the CDR3 terminus; the germline J gene supplies the remainder. This chain joins TRBV15 and TRBJ2-5, with 8 positions matching TRBD1. Germline V gives CDR1 LNHNV, CDR2 YYDKDF (reference sequence). The J segment lost 0 bases and the V segment lost 4 bases, leaving 1 base of the junction unmatched. The CDR3 sequence is 14 residues long. The CDR3 here is CATSKTGDQETQYF. The CDR3 bases that were read are TGTGCCACCAGCAAGACAGGGGACCAAGAGACC.